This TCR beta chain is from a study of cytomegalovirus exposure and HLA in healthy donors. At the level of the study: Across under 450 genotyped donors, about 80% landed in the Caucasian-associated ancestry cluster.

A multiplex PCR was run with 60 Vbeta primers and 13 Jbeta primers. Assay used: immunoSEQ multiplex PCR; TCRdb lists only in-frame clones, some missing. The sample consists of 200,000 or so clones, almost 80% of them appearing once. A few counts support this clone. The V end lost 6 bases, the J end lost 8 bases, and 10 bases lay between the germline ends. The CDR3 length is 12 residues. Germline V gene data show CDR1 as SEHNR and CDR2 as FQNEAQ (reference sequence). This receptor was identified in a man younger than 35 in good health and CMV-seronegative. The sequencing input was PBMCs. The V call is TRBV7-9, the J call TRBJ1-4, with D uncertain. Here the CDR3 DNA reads TGTGCCAGCAGTCCCGACTGGGAAAAACTGTTTTTT. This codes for CASSPDWEKLFF.